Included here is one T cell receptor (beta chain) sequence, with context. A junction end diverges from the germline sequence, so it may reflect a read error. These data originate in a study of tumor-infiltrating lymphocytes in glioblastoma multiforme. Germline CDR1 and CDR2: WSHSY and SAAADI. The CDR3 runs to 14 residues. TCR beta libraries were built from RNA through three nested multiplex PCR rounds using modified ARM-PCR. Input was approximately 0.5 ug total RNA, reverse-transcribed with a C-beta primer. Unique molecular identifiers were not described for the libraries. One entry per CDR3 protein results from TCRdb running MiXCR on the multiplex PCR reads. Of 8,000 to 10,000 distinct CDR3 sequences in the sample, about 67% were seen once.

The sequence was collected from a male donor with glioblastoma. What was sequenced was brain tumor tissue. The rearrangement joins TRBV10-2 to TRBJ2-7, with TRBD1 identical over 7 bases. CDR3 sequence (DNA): TGCGCCAGCAGTGAGTCAGGGGGCCGGAGCGATCAGTACTTT. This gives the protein CASSESGGRSDQYF.